This paragraph covers one T cell receptor (beta chain) sequence. Its antigen is undetermined. Diagnostic assessment was based on clinical symptoms, serum thyroxine and TRAb, thyroid ultrasound and orbital computed tomography. TCR beta CDR3 sequences were amplified from RNA transcripts. TCR CDR3 underwent first-round RT-PCR with the HTBI primer set. One entry per CDR3 protein, called by TCRdb with MiXCR from the multiplex PCR reads. The table has fewer than 650,000 distinct CDR3 sequences, approximately 14% seen once. These data originate in a study of T cells in Graves' hyperthyroidism and ophthalmopathy. Findings and caveats of the study: A median roughly 6.6 months before onset, the model predicted ophthalmopathy. A 13 V-J model separated ophthalmopathy from stable hyperthyroidism.

This TCR was sampled from a woman aged 40 to 50 with Graves' ophthalmopathy. Input material: blood.

The CDR3 DNA reads TGTGCCAGCAGCCCGTCGAGCGGAATTAAAGAGACCCAGTACTTC. This translates into CASSPSSGIKETQYF. This chain joins TRBV11-1 and TRBJ2-5; a weak D match, TRBD2 (5 bases). With 5 bases removed from V and 3 bases from J, the gap between germline ends came to 16 bases. From germline, CDR1 is SGHAT and CDR2 FQDESV (reference sequence). The CDR3 consists of 15 residues.